This T cell receptor (beta chain) came from a study of CD8 T cells in ankylosing spondylitis. General study points: Typical of ankylosing spondylitis blood, it appeared, was a TCR beta motif of eight highly homologous variants.

This clonotype was picked up a small number of times. Its cognate antigen is unknown. This CDR3 spans 13 amino acids. V dropped 4 bases and J dropped 10 bases, with 16 bases sitting between them. The V gene's germline CDR1 is LGHDT and CDR2 YNNKEL (reference sequence). Using its own MiXCR run on the 5' RACE reads, TCRdb lists one record per CDR3 protein. The table has just under 550,000 distinct CDR3 sequences, more than 9.5% seen once; the top ten hold 6.8%. The chain recombines TRBV3-1 with TRBJ2-5; D may be TRBD1 or TRBD2 (5 bases each). The sequenced sample consisted of blood, either unsorted or a sorted T cell fraction (not recorded which). This sequence was found in a male donor with ankylosing spondylitis. Written as DNA, the CDR3 is TGTGCCAGCAGCCCCAGGGCCTCGGGGATCCAGTACTTC. It translates to CASSPRASGIQYF.